Included here is one T cell receptor beta chain sequence, with context. The data were taken from a study of shared clonotypes between healthy human individuals. Measured with immunoSEQ multiplex PCR; TCRdb has only the in-frame clones, and not every one. The table has roughly 320,000 clones, around 87% seen once. The ends were cut back, 4 bases at V and 6 bases at J, with 19 bases in the middle. The CDR3 sequence is 15 residues long. CDR1 is SGHRS, CDR2 YFSETQ, per germline. V gene TRBV5-1 combines with J gene TRBJ1-2; possible D gene TRBD1, 5 bases. This receptor was obtained from a man aged 18 to 29 in good health. Specimen: memory CD8+ T cells sorted from blood. Subset noted: CD45RO+ cells pooled with CCR7-negative TemRA cells. The CDR3 spells CASSPSTALGDGYTF. The CDR3 region has the DNA TGCGCCAGCAGCCCTTCGACAGCCCTGGGGGATGGCTACACCTTC.